This T cell receptor beta chain was sequenced in a study of naive and memory T cell subsets. The CDR3 has 14 amino acids. V was cut by 1 base and J by 4 bases, with 10 bases left in between. Four PCR rounds used nested alpha and beta constant region primers plus the SP2 primer. Reverse transcription of blood and skin TCR RNA was primed at alpha and beta constant regions. Each CDR3 protein is one row after TCRdb ran MiXCR on the 5' RACE reads. The sample shows roughly 30,000 distinct CDR3 sequences, approximately 16% of them seen only once. An oligonucleotide containing a UMI was ligated to the 3' end of TCR cDNA. Whole blood, 2.5 ml, came from adult healthy volunteers. Details on this clonotype: The antigen remains undetermined.

Points from the study as a whole: This RNA-based method may be sensitive to activation-related transcript changes.

The source is a female donor in good health. The chain combines TRBV12-3 or TRBV12-4 with TRBJ1-1; possible D gene TRBD1, 5 bases. The CDR3 bases are TGTGCCAGCAGTTTAGTGGGGGGTGGCACTGAAGCTTTCTTT. Its protein is CASSLVGGGTEAFF.